This T cell receptor (beta chain) came from a study of cytomegalovirus exposure and HLA in healthy donors. Study-level information: Drawn from HLA-typed donors, tens of millions of unique TCRs were held in an early data release.

The study, taken as a whole, reports: With further analysis later on, most CMV-associated TCR beta chains appeared HLA-restricted. Reportedly, TCR beta sequences accurately predicted HLA-A and HLA-B alleles in most subjects. Both high specificity and high sensitivity reportedly marked the classifier's diagnosis of cytomegalovirus status.

In regard to this clone: The antigen is unknown.

V was pared by 4 bases and J by 5 bases, with 6 bases of the junction left unmatched. The CDR3 runs 15 residues. The germline gives CDR1 SGHRS, CDR2 YFSETQ. PCR used 60 Vbeta primers and 13 Jbeta primers. The data were produced by immunoSEQ multiplex PCR, yet TCRdb's version contains in-frame clones alone and is incomplete. Among 100,000 to 150,000 clones listed, 81% were seen once. The chain recombines TRBV5-1 with TRBJ2-5; TRBD2 matches 12 bases. The clonotype comes from a man aged 18-30 years in good health and CMV-seropositive. What was sequenced was PBMCs. CDR3 sequence reads: CASSDLAGGTETQYF. DNA for the CDR3: TGCGCCAGCAGCGATCTAGCGGGGGGGACGGAGACCCAGTACTTC.